The clone carrying this TCR beta chain was observed a single time. Antigen unknown. The sample is drawn from a study of OX40 agonist ivuxolimab in advanced cancers. As for the study in general: Patients received the agonistic anti-OX40 (CD134) antibody ivuxolimab. Intravenous ivuxolimab at 0.01 to 10 mg/kg was given to patients every 2 weeks.

Some clones are missing from TCRdb's copy, which holds only in-frame ones; the method was immunoSEQ multiplex PCR. The sample lists under 80,000 clones, about 94% occurring once. Patients with autoimmune history or systemic immunosuppression were excluded. Study-wide results and limits: Still undetermined is the antigen specificity of the expanded peripheral T cells.

CDR1 MGHRA and CDR2 YSYEKL come from the germline V gene. The CDR3 is 13 amino acids. V gave up 3 bases and J gave up 3 bases, with 9 bases separating them. The genes are TRBV4-1 and TRBJ2-7; D is ambiguous. The sample here was CD4+ or CD8+ T cells sorted from blood, taken in a trial of the OX40 agonist ivuxolimab. The receptor was derived from an adult with an advanced solid tumor such as melanoma, head and neck, liver or kidney cancer. CDR3 protein: CASSQSVGYEQYF. CDR3 bases: TGCGCCAGCAGCCAGAGTGTGGGCTACGAGCAGTACTTC.